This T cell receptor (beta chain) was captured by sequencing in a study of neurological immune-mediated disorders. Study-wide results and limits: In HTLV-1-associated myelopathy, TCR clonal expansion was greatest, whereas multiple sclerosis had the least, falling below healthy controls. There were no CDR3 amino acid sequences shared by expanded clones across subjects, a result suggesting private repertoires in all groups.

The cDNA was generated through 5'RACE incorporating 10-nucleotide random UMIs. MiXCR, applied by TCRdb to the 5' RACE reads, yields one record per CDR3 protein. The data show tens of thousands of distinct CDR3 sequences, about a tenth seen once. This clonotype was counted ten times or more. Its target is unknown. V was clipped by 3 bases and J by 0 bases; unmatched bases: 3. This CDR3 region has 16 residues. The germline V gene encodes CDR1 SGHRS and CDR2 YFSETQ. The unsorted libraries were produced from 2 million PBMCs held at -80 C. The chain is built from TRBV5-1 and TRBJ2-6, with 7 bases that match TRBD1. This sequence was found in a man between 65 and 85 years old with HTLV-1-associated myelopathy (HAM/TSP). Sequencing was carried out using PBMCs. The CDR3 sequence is CASSSTGISGANVLTF. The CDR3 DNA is TGCGCCAGCAGCTCGACAGGGATCTCTGGGGCCAACGTCCTGACTTTC.